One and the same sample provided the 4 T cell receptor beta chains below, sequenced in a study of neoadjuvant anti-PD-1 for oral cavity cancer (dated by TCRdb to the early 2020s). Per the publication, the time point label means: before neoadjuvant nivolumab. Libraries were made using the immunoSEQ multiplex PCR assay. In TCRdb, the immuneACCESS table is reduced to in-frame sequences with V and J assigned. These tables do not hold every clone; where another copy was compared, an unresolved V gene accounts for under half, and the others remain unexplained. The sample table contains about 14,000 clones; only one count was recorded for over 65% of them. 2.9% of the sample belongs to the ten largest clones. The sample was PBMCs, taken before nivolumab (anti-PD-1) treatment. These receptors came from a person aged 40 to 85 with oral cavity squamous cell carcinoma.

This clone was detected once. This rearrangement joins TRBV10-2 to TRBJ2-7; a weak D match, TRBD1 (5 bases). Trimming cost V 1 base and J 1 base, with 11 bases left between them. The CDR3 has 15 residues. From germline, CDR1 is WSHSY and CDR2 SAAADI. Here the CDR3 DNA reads TGCGCCAGCAGTGAGTTAGACTCAGGGTCCTACGAGCAGTACTTC. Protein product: CASSELDSGSYEQYF.

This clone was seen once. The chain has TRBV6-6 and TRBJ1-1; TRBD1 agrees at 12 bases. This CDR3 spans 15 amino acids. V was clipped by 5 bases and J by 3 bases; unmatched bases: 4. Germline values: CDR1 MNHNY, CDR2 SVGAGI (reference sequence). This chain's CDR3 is CASSPGQGAYTEAFF. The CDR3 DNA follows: TGTGCCAGCAGTCCGGGACAGGGGGCTTACACTGAAGCTTTCTTT.

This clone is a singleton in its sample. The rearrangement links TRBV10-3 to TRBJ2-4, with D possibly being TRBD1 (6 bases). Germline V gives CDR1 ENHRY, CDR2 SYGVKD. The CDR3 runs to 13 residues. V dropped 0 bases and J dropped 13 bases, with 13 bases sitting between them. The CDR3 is CAISESEGERQYF. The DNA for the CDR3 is TGTGCCATCAGTGAGTCTGAGGGGGAAAGACAGTACTTC.

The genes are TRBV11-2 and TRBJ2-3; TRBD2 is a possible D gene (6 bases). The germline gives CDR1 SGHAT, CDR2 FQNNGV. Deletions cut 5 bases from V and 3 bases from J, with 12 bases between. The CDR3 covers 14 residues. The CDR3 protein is CASSPQAGTDTQYF. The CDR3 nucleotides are TGTGCCAGCAGCCCTCAGGCGGGAACAGATACGCAGTATTTT.